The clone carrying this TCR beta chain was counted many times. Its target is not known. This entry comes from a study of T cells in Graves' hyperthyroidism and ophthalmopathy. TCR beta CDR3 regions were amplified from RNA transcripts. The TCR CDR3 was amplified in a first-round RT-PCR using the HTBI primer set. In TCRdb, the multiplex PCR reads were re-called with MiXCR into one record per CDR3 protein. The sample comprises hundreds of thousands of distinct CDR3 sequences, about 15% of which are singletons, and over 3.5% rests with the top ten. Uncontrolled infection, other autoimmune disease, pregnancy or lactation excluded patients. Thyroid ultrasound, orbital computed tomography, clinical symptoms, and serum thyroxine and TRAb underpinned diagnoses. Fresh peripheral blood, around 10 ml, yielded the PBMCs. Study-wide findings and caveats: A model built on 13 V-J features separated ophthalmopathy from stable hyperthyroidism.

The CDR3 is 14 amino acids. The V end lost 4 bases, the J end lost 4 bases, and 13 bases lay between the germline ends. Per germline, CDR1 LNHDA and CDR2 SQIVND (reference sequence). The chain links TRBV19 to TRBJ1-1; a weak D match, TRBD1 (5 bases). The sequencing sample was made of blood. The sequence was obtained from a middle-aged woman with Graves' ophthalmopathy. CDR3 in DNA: TGTGCCAGTAGTACCAACAGGTTTGTCACTGAAGCTTTCTTT. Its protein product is CASSTNRFVTEAFF.